This T cell receptor (beta chain) was recovered during a study of T cell repertoires in cytomegalovirus infection. The CDR3 has 15 amino acids. Germline values: CDR1 SGHTA, CDR2 FQGNSA. V was shortened by 5 bases and J by 0 bases, with 11 bases between the two germline ends. In regard to this clonotype: Antigen: not known. The CDR3 does not close with the conserved phenylalanine or tryptophan, likely indicating a read error.

TCRdb re-called the reads with MiXCR, one entry per CDR3 protein. The sample has under 70,000 distinct CDR3 sequences; around 30% are singletons. This TCR was sampled from a human donor in good health (CMV status not recorded). Some clones in this sample may be carry-over from other donors' samples. The sequenced sample consisted of PBMCs, sequenced either directly or after in vitro stimulation (not recorded which). The chain has TRBV7-2 and TRBJ2-1; no clear D. The CDR3 DNA follows: TGTGCCAGCAGCCCGTCCCCGAACTCCTACAATGAGCAGTTCTCC. Residues: CASSPSPNSYNEQFS.